This passage covers 29 T cell receptor beta chains from one sample sequenced in a study of early T cells in non-severe SARS-CoV-2 infection (dated by TCRdb to about 2021). Libraries came from 5' RACE. Sequencing used a NextSeq 500. TCRdb passed the public sequencing reads through fastp at Q25 and MiXCR, retaining productive beta sequences. Rows matching on CDR3 protein sequence are summarized as one entry with the most common DNA and genes. The sample data list tens of thousands of distinct CDR3 sequences, and about 8% of these were observed just once. The ten most abundant clones make up 9.5% to 15% of the sample. This specimen was whole blood, taken at baseline. The receptors shown here come from an adult who was a healthcare worker with PCR-confirmed SARS-CoV-2 infection or an uninfected control (not recorded which).

This clonotype was seen a few times. V usage is TRBV6-6 and J usage is TRBJ2-7; maybe TRBD2 (5 bases). Germline V gene sequence: CDR1 MNHNY, CDR2 SVGAGI (reference sequence). Trimming shortened V by 2 bases and J by 2 bases, and 13 bases separated the two germline ends. The CDR3 is made up of 15 amino acids. CDR3 bases: TGTGCCAGCAGTTACGAACTAGGCAGTACCTACGAGCAGTACTTC. Translation: CASSYELGSTYEQYF.

This clonotype was observed at least ten times. The chain combines TRBV20-1 with TRBJ2-7; 13 bases are a match to TRBD2. CDR1 is DFQATT and CDR2 is SNEGSKA in the germline V gene (reference sequence). V was clipped by 0 bases and J by 6 bases; unmatched bases: 11. The CDR3 loop spans 17 amino acids. The DNA for the CDR3 is TGCAGTGCTAGAGATCGCAGGGGACTAGCGGGGCATGGCGAGCAGTACTTC. Translating it yields CSARDRRGLAGHGEQYF.

This clonotype was detected a few times. V gene TRBV20-1 combines with J gene TRBJ2-1; possibly TRBD1 for D (6 bases). The CDR3 loop spans 13 amino acids. CDR1 is DFQATT and CDR2 is SNEGSKA in the germline V gene (reference sequence). Between the trimmed V and J ends, which lost 5 bases and 6 bases, there was a span of 14 bases. In nucleotides, the CDR3 is TGCAGTGCTCAACCGCCGGACAGCAATGAGCAGTTCTTC. Its translation: CSAQPPDSNEQFF.

J is TRBJ2-3 and V is TRBV4-3, with TRBD2 matching over 9 bases. The CDR3 spans 15 residues. Trimming cost V 0 bases and J 4 bases; bases outside gene matches: 2. Germline CDR1 reads LGHNA; CDR2 reads YSLEER. The DNA for the CDR3 is TGCGCCAGCAGCCAAGACCGCGGGGGGGCAGATACGCAGTATTTT. Encoded protein: CASSQDRGGADTQYF.

This clonotype was picked up many times. This chain links TRBV20-1 with TRBJ1-5, with D unresolved. The CDR3 runs to 15 residues. Trimming cost V 6 bases and J 1 base, with 16 bases left between them. CDR1 DFQATT and CDR2 SNEGSKA come from the germline V gene (reference sequence). The CDR3 DNA reads as TGCAGTGCCGAGGGCAGCCTAAAAAGCAATCAGCCCCAGCATTTT. This gives the protein CSAEGSLKSNQPQHF.

This clonotype showed up many times. The rearrangement joins TRBV5-1 to TRBJ2-5, with D perhaps matching TRBD1 or TRBD2 (5 bases each). The CDR3 covers 14 residues. Trimming stripped 2 bases from V and 4 bases from J, with 12 bases between. The germline V gene encodes CDR1 SGHRS and CDR2 YFSETQ. The CDR3, as DNA: TGCGCCAGCAGCTTCGAGGGGACCAGAGAGACCCAGTACTTC. Residues: CASSFEGTRETQYF.

There are a few counts of this clonotype. The chain combines TRBV6-1 with TRBJ2-7; 9 nucleotides agree with TRBD2. V lost 2 bases and J lost 4; bases outside the gene matches: 6. Germline V CDR1 and CDR2: MNHNS, SASEGT. This CDR3 contains 15 residues. The chain's CDR3 is CASSEFSSGVYEQYF. In nucleotides, the CDR3 is TGTGCCAGCAGTGAATTCTCTAGCGGGGTTTACGAGCAGTACTTC.

This clonotype was counted between two and nine times. The V call is TRBV19, the J call TRBJ1-6; a weak D match, TRBD1 (6 bases). The CDR3 has 14 amino acids. The V gene lost 4 bases and the J gene lost 5 bases, with 9 bases spanning the gap. Germline values: CDR1 LNHDA, CDR2 SQIVND (reference sequence). The CDR3 sequence: CASSTRQDNSPLHF. As DNA, the CDR3 is TGTGCCAGTAGTACCCGACAGGATAATTCACCCCTCCACTTT.

The table lists this clonotype with many counts. The chain has TRBV7-9 and TRBJ1-5; tentatively, D is TRBD1 (6 bases). V was shortened by 4 bases and J by 0 bases, with 10 bases between the two germline ends. The CDR3 length is 15 residues. Germline V gene data show CDR1 as SEHNR and CDR2 as FQNEAQ (reference sequence). The CDR3 DNA reads TGTGCCAGCAGCTCACAGGGACATAGCAATCAGCCCCAGCATTTT. It codes for CASSSQGHSNQPQHF.

This clonotype was observed a handful of times. This sequence joins TRBV11-3 and TRBJ2-3; TRBD2 matches 7 bases. In germline, CDR1 is SGHNT, CDR2 YENEEA. CDR3 length equals 13 residues. V lost 7 bases, J lost 0 bases, and 1 base stayed unmatched. The CDR3 here is CASKGGSTDTQYF. The DNA of the CDR3 is TGTGCCAGCAAGGGAGGGAGCACAGATACGCAGTATTTT.

This clonotype is termed medium-sized (0.01 to 0.1%). The chain carries TRBV7-6 and TRBJ2-3; D ambiguous. The CDR3 consists of 17 residues. V was cut by 1 base and J by 1 base, with 15 bases left in between. Germline CDR1 and CDR2: SGHVS and FNYEAQ. The CDR3 DNA is TGTGCCAGCAGCTTAGAGGCCCGGGCCCTCGGCACAGATACGCAGTATTTT. Its protein is CASSLEARALGTDTQYF.

At least ten counts were recorded for this clonotype. The V gene is TRBV7-6, the J gene TRBJ1-3, with D unresolved. Germline CDR1 reads SGHVS; CDR2 reads FNYEAQ. With 5 bases removed from V and 4 bases from J, the gap between germline ends came to 15 bases. This CDR3 has 15 amino acids. CDR3 residues: CASSPQELGGNTIYF. The CDR3 DNA follows: TGTGCCAGCAGCCCCCAGGAGTTAGGAGGAAACACCATATATTTT.

This clonotype was picked up a small number of times. CDR3 loop: CASSAGGSLRDTQYF. DNA of the CDR3: TGCGCCAGCAGTGCGGGCGGTTCCCTACGGGATACGCAGTATTTT. The chain recombines TRBV10-1 with TRBJ2-3; D unresolved. The CDR3 has 15 residues. V was clipped by 4 bases and J by 6 bases, with 17 bases between them. CDR1 is WNHNN and CDR2 is SYGVQD in the germline V gene (reference sequence).

The chain uses TRBV7-6 and TRBJ2-2; TRBD1 matches 7 bases. The CDR3 is 14 amino acids. The germline gives CDR1 SGHVS, CDR2 FNYEAQ. J was trimmed by 7 bases and V by 2 bases; bases with no gene match: 4. The CDR3, as DNA: TGTGCCAGCAGCTTAAGACAGGGTCTCGGGGAGCTGTTTTTT. Amino acid sequence: CASSLRQGLGELFF. The full variable domain, with the rest looked up from reference TRBV7-6 and TRBJ2-2, is GAGVSQSPRYKVTKRGQDVALRCDPISGHVSLYWYRQALGQGPEFLTYFNYEAQQDKSGLPNDRFSAERPEGSISTLTIQRTEQRDSAMYRCASSLRQGLGELFFGEGSRLTVL.

V gene TRBV5-3 combines with J gene TRBJ2-1; D is perhaps TRBD1 or TRBD2 (5 bases each). TRBV5-3 is an open reading frame whose function is uncertain. The V and J ends lost 4 bases and 5 bases respectively, with 28 bases between them. The CDR3 has 19 residues. DNA of the CDR3: TGTGCCAGAAGCCACCTACGAGGGGCGAACCGGGGACCTAACAATGAGCAGTTCTTC. Translating gives CARSHLRGANRGPNNEQFF.

J is TRBJ2-7 and V is TRBV28, with D possibly matching TRBD1 (6 bases). The CDR3 runs 15 residues. Trimming shortened V by 6 bases and J by 4 bases, and 19 bases separated the two germline ends. From germline, CDR1 is MDHEN and CDR2 SYDVKM. CDR3 region: CASSLYREEAYEQYF. DNA for the CDR3: TGTGCCAGCAGCCTTTACAGGGAAGAGGCTTACGAGCAGTACTTC.

The chain recombines TRBV20-1 with TRBJ2-1, with D perhaps TRBD2 (6 bases). The germline V gene encodes CDR1 DFQATT and CDR2 SNEGSKA (reference sequence). The CDR3 consists of 19 residues. Trimming removed 0 bases at V and 0 bases at J, with 21 bases between. CDR3 loop: CSARDTTSGGVISYNEQFF. For the CDR3, the DNA is TGCAGTGCTAGAGATACCACGAGCGGCGGGGTAATCTCCTACAATGAGCAGTTCTTC.

This clonotype was observed at least ten times. V is TRBV28 and J is TRBJ2-6; D not certain. The CDR3 covers 17 residues. The V end was cut by 2 bases, the J end by 4 bases, with 15 bases between. Per germline, CDR1 MDHEN and CDR2 SYDVKM. CDR3 amino acids: CASSLGSYGSGANVLTF. The CDR3 DNA is TGTGCCAGCAGTTTAGGTTCTTACGGGTCCGGGGCCAACGTCCTGACTTTC.

The chain joins TRBV7-2 to TRBJ2-5; 8 positions match TRBD1. V shed 5 bases, J shed 5 bases, and the junction held 7 bases outside the gene matches. The CDR3 is made up of 14 amino acids. Germline V gene lookup returns CDR1 SGHTA and CDR2 FQGNSA. This CDR3 reads CASSPWTGKETQYF. The CDR3 coding sequence is TGTGCCAGCAGCCCTTGGACAGGGAAGGAGACCCAGTACTTC. Drawing the rest from reference TRBV7-2 and TRBJ2-5, the complete variable domain is GAGVSQSPSNKVTEKGKDVELRCDPISGHTALYWYRQSLGQGLEFLIYFQGNSAPDKSGLPSDRFSAERTGGSVSTLTIQRTQQEDSAVYLCASSPWTGKETQYFGPGTRLLVL.

The chain employs TRBV9 and TRBJ2-3; 14 nucleotides match TRBD2. Germline loops: CDR1 SGDLS, CDR2 YYNGEE. The CDR3 loop spans 17 amino acids. J was trimmed by 4 bases and V by 4 bases; bases with no gene match: 8. The CDR3 DNA follows: TGTGCCAGCAGCCCCTTGGGACTAGCGGGGGCATCAGATACGCAGTATTTT. This codes for CASSPLGLAGASDTQYF.

The V gene is TRBV7-2, the J gene TRBJ2-7; 8 positions agree with TRBD1. This CDR3 region has 14 residues. The V and J ends lost 5 bases and 2 bases, in that order; junction bases with no gene match: 5. Looked up from germline, CDR1 is SGHTA and CDR2 is FQGNSA. The CDR3 sequence: CASSRTGKAYEQYF. CDR3 bases: TGTGCCAGCAGCCGGACAGGGAAGGCCTACGAGCAGTACTTC.

This clonotype was seen a few times. V is TRBV6-2 or TRBV6-3 and J is TRBJ2-1, with no clear D. Germline-derived CDR1 and CDR2 are MNHEY and SVGEGT. V lost 2 bases and J 3 bases, leaving 17 bases between the germline ends. CDR3 length: 17 residues. In nucleotides, the CDR3 is TGTGCCAGCAGTTACATTCAGCCCTCGACGGGCTACAATGAGCAGTTCTTC. Its translation is CASSYIQPSTGYNEQFF.

The sample holds a few counts of this clonotype. This sequence joins TRBV20-1 and TRBJ2-2; weak D call: TRBD2 (6 bases). The CDR3 runs 14 residues. V shed 3 bases and J shed 6 bases, with 14 bases lying between them. CDR1 DFQATT and CDR2 SNEGSKA come from the germline V gene (reference sequence). CDR3 in DNA: TGCAGTGCTAGTTCTGGGGGGTCTTCCGGGGAGCTGTTTTTT. Its translation: CSASSGGSSGELFF.

The chain carries TRBV7-2 and TRBJ2-5; tentatively, D is TRBD2 (5 bases). Trimming took off 3 bases at V and 5 bases at J, with 10 bases between the two ends. The CDR3 length is 13 residues. Germline V gene sequence: CDR1 SGHTA, CDR2 FQGNSA. CDR3 sequence reads: CASSFYRGETQYF. Written as DNA, the CDR3 is TGTGCCAGCAGCTTTTACCGCGGGGAGACCCAGTACTTC.

V gene TRBV10-3 combines with J gene TRBJ2-2; no firm D call. Trimming pared 0 bases from V and 0 bases from J, leaving 11 bases between. CDR3 size: 17 residues. CDR1 is ENHRY, CDR2 SYGVKD, per germline. The CDR3 reads CAISESFGPANTGELFF. DNA of the CDR3: TGTGCCATCAGTGAGTCGTTCGGACCCGCGAACACCGGGGAGCTGTTTTTT.

The chain couples TRBV11-1 to TRBJ2-2; 8 positions agree with TRBD2. The junction had 7 bases not matched to a gene; V was cut back by 5 bases and J by 2 bases. The CDR3 runs 16 residues. Per the germline V gene, CDR1 is SGHAT and CDR2 is FQDESV (reference sequence). The CDR3, as DNA: TGTGCCAGCAGCCACCGGCGGGGGGTTAACACCGGGGAGCTGTTTTTT. Its protein is CASSHRRGVNTGELFF.

This clonotype has a handful of counts. This chain uses TRBV6-1 with TRBJ1-6; D remains ambiguous. Looked up from germline, CDR1 is MNHNS and CDR2 is SASEGT. The CDR3 runs 13 residues. Trimming pared 3 bases from V and 8 bases from J, leaving 8 bases between. For the CDR3, the DNA is TGTGCCAGCAGTGAGGGAAATGATTCACCCCTCCACTTT. Translation gives CASSEGNDSPLHF.

The CDR3, as DNA: TGTGCGCATCAGGGAATAAGCTACGAGCAGTACTTC. Residues: CAHQGISYEQYF. This chain connects TRBV19 to TRBJ2-7, with TRBD1 as a possible D gene (5 bases). There are 12 residues in the CDR3. In germline, CDR1 is LNHDA, CDR2 SQIVND (reference sequence). The full variable domain, rest sourced from reference TRBV19 and TRBJ2-7, is DGGITQSPKYLFRKEGQNVTLSCEQNLNHDAMYWYRQDPGQGLRLIYYSQIVNDFQKGDIAEGYSVSREKKESFPLTVTSAQKNPTAFYLCAHQGISYEQYFGPGTRLTVT.

This clonotype was seen at least ten times. The chain employs TRBV7-2 and TRBJ1-1, with D possibly being TRBD1 (6 bases). Germline-derived CDR1 and CDR2 are SGHTA and FQGNSA. V lost 2 bases to trimming and J lost 1 base, with 11 bases between them. The CDR3 spans 15 residues. CDR3: CASSLRTAGNTEAFF. In DNA, the CDR3 is TGTGCCAGCAGCTTAAGGACAGCTGGGAACACTGAAGCTTTCTTT.